The TCR beta chain under discussion was sequenced for a study of T cell repertoires in cytomegalovirus infection. Study information: An indication of both CMV infection and matching HLA type came from public TCR beta signatures. General observations from the study: The cumulative frequency of public TCR beta families distinguished individuals who carried CMV together with the relevant HLA. It was HLA-C-restricted CMV-specific TCR beta clonotypes that dominated the response ex vivo.

TCRdb fed the reads into MiXCR, producing one record per CDR3 protein. The table shows roughly 720,000 distinct CDR3 sequences, with about a third occurring only once. The CDR3 contains 16 residues. Germline V gene sequence: CDR1 MNHNS, CDR2 SASEGT. The V end lost 7 bases, the J end lost 1 base, and 16 bases lay between the germline ends. With regard to this clonotype: Its specificity is unknown.

This receptor was obtained from a human donor in good health (CMV status not recorded). Some clones in this sample may be carry-over from other donors' samples. V usage is TRBV6-1 and J usage is TRBJ2-2; D may correspond to TRBD1 or TRBD2 (5 bases each). Sequenced input: PBMCs. The CDR3 DNA sequence: TGTGCCAGCATCCAGACGGGGCAGGTGAACACCGGGGAGCTGTTTTTT. Translation: CASIQTGQVNTGELFF.